A single sample gave rise to the 7 T cell receptor beta chains below, sequenced in a study of T-cell reconstitution after alpha-beta-depleted transplantation in children. Preparing the TCRbeta library involved the use of unique molecular identifiers. TCRdb passed the PCR reads through MiXCR, listing each CDR3 protein once. In the table there are approximately 300,000 distinct CDR3 sequences, over 9% of which are singletons. The specimen was PBMCs, collected before TCRalphabeta/CD19-depleted stem cell transplant. These receptors originate from a boy less than two years old with acute myeloid leukemia, due to receive a stem cell transplant.

This clonotype came up many times. The chain couples TRBV12-5 to TRBJ1-2; a possible D gene is TRBD1 (5 bases). The germline CDR1 and CDR2 sequences are LGHNT and FRNRAP. V shed 1 base and J shed 9 bases, with 12 bases lying between them. The CDR3 has 13 residues. The CDR3 DNA follows: TGTGCTAGTGGTTTGGCCCCCCAGGGACGCTACACCTTC. The encoded protein is CASGLAPQGRYTF.

This clonotype came up many times. The genes are TRBV12-3 or TRBV12-4 and TRBJ1-5; no clear D. The ends were cut back, 0 bases at V and 3 bases at J, with 9 bases in the middle. The CDR3 covers 15 residues. The CDR3 nucleotides are TGTGCCAGCAGTTTAGCGCGTGGGCCCAATCAGCCCCAGCATTTT. Its translation is CASSLARGPNQPQHF.

The rearrangement joins TRBV7-2 to TRBJ1-4; TRBD1 is a possible D gene (5 bases). Germline loops: CDR1 SGHTA, CDR2 FQGNSA. This CDR3 is 15 amino acids long. V was pared by 1 base and J by 4 bases, with 10 bases between. In DNA, the CDR3 is TGTGCCAGCAGCTTAGTGGCAGGGTTTAATGAAAAACTGTTTTTT. Translated: CASSLVAGFNEKLFF.

This clonotype was counted ten times or more. The chain has TRBV10-3 and TRBJ2-4; 9 bases fit TRBD2. This CDR3 spans 13 amino acids. Germline V gene data show CDR1 as ENHRY and CDR2 as SYGVKD. V shed 9 bases and J 8 bases; nucleotides not matched to a gene: 8. CDR3 sequence: CAIRPSGKDIQYF. The CDR3 DNA follows: TGTGCCATTAGGCCTAGCGGGAAAGACATTCAGTACTTC.

This clonotype was counted many times. This chain uses TRBV28 with TRBJ1-1; 11 nucleotides match TRBD1. Germline CDR1 is MDHEN and CDR2 is SYDVKM. This CDR3 has 17 residues. Losses at the gene ends were 6 bases for V and 5 bases for J; bases not matched to a gene: 14. CDR3 nucleotides: TGTGCCAGCAGCCCCACTGGACTCCGGGACAGGGGGACTGAAGCTTTCTTT. Protein product: CASSPTGLRDRGTEAFF.

This clonotype was found many times. The chain employs TRBV6-5 and TRBJ2-6; D not resolved. CDR1 and CDR2 from the germline V gene are MNHEY and SVGAGI. V gave up 4 bases and J gave up 0 bases, with 13 bases separating them. This CDR3 has 17 residues. CDR3 coding DNA: TGTGCCAGCAGTTCCTTACGACACCTCTCTGGGGCCAACGTCCTGACTTTC. Protein product: CASSSLRHLSGANVLTF.

Ten or more counts support this clonotype. The chain has TRBV9 and TRBJ2-2; D not certain. Germline CDR1 is SGDLS and CDR2 is YYNGEE. This CDR3 spans 13 amino acids. V was shortened by 0 bases and J by 6 bases, with 6 bases between the two germline ends. This chain's CDR3 is CASSVVGSGELFF. Here the CDR3 DNA reads TGTGCCAGCAGCGTAGTAGGGTCCGGGGAGCTGTTTTTT.